This T cell receptor beta chain was profiled in a study of shared clonotypes between healthy human individuals. Study context: A donor's plate count was three for CD4 naive and three for CD4 memory; CD8 naive had two and CD8 memory one.

Libraries were prepared by immunoSEQ multiplex PCR; TCRdb keeps only in-frame clonotypes and omits some of them. The sample has roughly 1,600,000 clones, 97% to 99% seen once. With V trimmed by 4 bases and J by 6 bases, 7 bases remained unmatched. CDR1 and CDR2 from the germline V gene are ENHRY and SYGVKD. The CDR3 extends over 15 amino acids. This clone came up once. Sequencing input: naive CD4+ T cells sorted from blood. Specified subset: CD45RA+ positively selected. The TCR sequence derives from a man younger than 45 in good health. This sequence joins TRBV10-3 and TRBJ1-4, with 8 bases fitting TRBD1. The DNA of the CDR3 is TGTGCCATCAGTGCCCGACAGGGGCTGGATGAAAAACTGTTTTTT. It specifies CAISARQGLDEKLFF.